These 20 T cell receptor beta chains were sequenced from one sample in a study of shared T cell receptors in the human thymus. Assay used: immunoSEQ multiplex PCR; TCRdb lists only in-frame clones, some missing. Among about 660,000 clones, about 87% were seen once, and the ten largest hold roughly 0.0086%. This same sample was also part of a study on human thymus T cells.

Sequencing was carried out using thymocytes. The receptors stem from a boy under two years old with a congenital heart defect.

This chain links TRBV7-2 with TRBJ2-2; 11 bases fit TRBD2. The V gene's germline CDR1 is SGHTA and CDR2 FQGNSA. Losses at the gene ends were 6 bases for V and 6 bases for J; bases not matched to a gene: 9. This CDR3 is built from 16 residues. The chain's CDR3 is CASRDTSGRGAGELFF. In DNA, the CDR3 is TGTGCCAGCAGGGACACTAGCGGGAGAGGGGCCGGGGAGCTGTTTTTT.

This clone was recorded only once. The rearrangement uses TRBV10-1 and TRBJ2-7; 7 nucleotides match TRBD2. Germline CDR1 is WNHNN and CDR2 is SYGVQD (reference sequence). The CDR3 totals 14 residues. Germline trimming cut 7 bases from V and 7 bases from J; bases unmatched to any gene: 13. The CDR3 DNA sequence: TGCGCCAGCACCCAAGGGGCGGGGGACGGGGAGCAGTACTTC. Translated: CASTQGAGDGEQYF.

V is TRBV28 and J is TRBJ1-2; D might be TRBD1 (6 bases). CDR3 length: 13 residues. Trimming stripped 7 bases from V and 2 bases from J, with 11 bases between. In germline, CDR1 is MDHEN, CDR2 SYDVKM. The CDR3 nucleotides are TGTGCCAGCAAGGCAGGGGAAAACTATGGCTACACCTTC. Translated: CASKAGENYGYTF.

The chain uses TRBV20-1 and TRBJ2-1, with 7 bases fitting TRBD2. Trimming cost V 1 base and J 12 bases; bases outside gene matches: 3. The CDR3 loop spans 11 amino acids. Germline V lookup: CDR1 DFQATT, CDR2 SNEGSKA (reference sequence). CDR3: CSARAGGGQFF. CDR3 sequence (DNA): TGCAGTGCTAGAGCGGGAGGAGGGCAGTTCTTC.

The V call is TRBV27, the J call TRBJ2-7; the match to TRBD2 covers 15 bases. Germline CDR1 and CDR2: MNHEY and SMNVEV (reference sequence). J was trimmed by 4 bases and V by 8 bases; bases with no gene match: 12. This CDR3 has 17 residues. CDR3 bases: TGTGCCAGCTCCTCCCCGGGACTAGCGGGAGGTTTGTACGAGCAGTACTTC. This translates into CASSSPGLAGGLYEQYF.

This chain connects TRBV6-1 to TRBJ1-1, with TRBD1 matching 7 bases. In germline, CDR1 is MNHNS, CDR2 SASEGT. CDR3 size: 18 residues. Losses at the gene ends were 2 bases for V and 0 bases for J; bases not matched to a gene: 12. CDR3 DNA: TGTGCCAGCAGTGAAAGTATGAGGCAGGGGGTGGTGAACACTGAAGCTTTCTTT. Its translation: CASSESMRQGVVNTEAFF.

The chain links TRBV6-6 to TRBJ2-7; 8 nucleotides match TRBD1. J gave up 0 bases and V 5 bases, and 6 bases lay outside the gene matches. Germline V gene data show CDR1 as MNHNY and CDR2 as SVGAGI (reference sequence). There are 15 residues in the CDR3. The chain's CDR3 is CASSGDRTSSYEQYF. CDR3 in DNA: TGTGCCAGCAGTGGGGACAGGACCAGCTCCTACGAGCAGTACTTC.

The chain uses TRBV6-1 and TRBJ2-7, with 10 bases aligning to TRBD2. This CDR3 has 16 amino acids. Germline V lookup: CDR1 MNHNS, CDR2 SASEGT. Germline trimming cut 3 bases from V and 5 bases from J; bases unmatched to any gene: 10. The CDR3 DNA reads as TGTGCCAGCAGTGACCCAGCTAGCGGGGGTCCCAACGAGCAGTACTTC. Amino acids: CASSDPASGGPNEQYF.

This clone showed up just a few times. This sequence joins TRBV6-5 and TRBJ1-1; D may be TRBD1 (5 bases). Trimming pared 5 bases from V and 0 bases from J, leaving 10 bases between. Per germline, CDR1 MNHEY and CDR2 SVGAGI. This CDR3 contains 14 residues. The CDR3 bases are TGTGCCAGCAGTAAGAGACAGCTGAACACTGAAGCTTTCTTT. The encoded protein is CASSKRQLNTEAFF.

This chain links TRBV29-1 with TRBJ2-1, with 8 bases that match TRBD1. The V and J ends lost 7 bases and 5 bases, in that order; junction bases with no gene match: 7. The V gene's germline CDR1 is SQVTM and CDR2 ANQGSEA. This CDR3 spans 13 amino acids. The CDR3 is CSAPAGGNNEQFF. The CDR3, as DNA: TGCAGCGCCCCGGCAGGGGGCAACAATGAGCAGTTCTTC.

The chain joins TRBV5-4 to TRBJ1-2, with D possibly being TRBD1 (6 bases). The CDR3 consists of 16 residues. Germline assignment: CDR1 SGHNT and CDR2 YYREEE (reference sequence). V gave up 4 bases and J gave up 9 bases, with 25 bases separating them. The CDR3 reads CASSQTHTGKFRSYTF. The DNA for the CDR3 is TGTGCCAGCAGCCAGACACACACAGGGAAATTTCGCAGCTACACCTTC.

The chain joins TRBV21-1 to TRBJ1-5; TRBD1, the table's D call, lacks a check against the DNA. TRBV21-1 is marked as a pseudogene. This CDR3 region has 15 residues. The CDR3 region is CASRIPDRVRQPQHF. The CDR3, as DNA: TGTGCCAGCAGAATACCCGACAGGGTACGTCAGCCCCAGCATTTT.

The V and J genes are TRBV29-1 and TRBJ2-1, with a tentative D call TRBD2 (6 bases). From germline, CDR1 is SQVTM and CDR2 ANQGSEA. Between the trimmed V and J ends, which lost 4 bases and 0 bases, there was a span of 22 bases. This CDR3 region has 18 residues. CDR3 residues: CSVVWFLAAFLSYNEQFF. The CDR3 nucleotides read TGCAGCGTTGTCTGGTTTTTAGCGGCGTTCCTCTCCTACAATGAGCAGTTCTTC.

The V gene is TRBV4-1, the J gene TRBJ2-5, with 11 nucleotides matching TRBD1. Matching the DNA end better, TRBJ2-7 makes the J call doubtful. The CDR3 has 15 residues. Germline CDR1 is MGHRA and CDR2 is YSYEKL. CDR3: CASSRAGQGAREQYF. CDR3 sequence (DNA): TGCGCCAGCAGCAGAGCAGGACAGGGGGCGCGCGAGCAGTACTTC.

V and J are TRBV4-2 and TRBJ2-7; weak D call: TRBD2 (6 bases). The CDR3 spans 15 residues. With 2 bases removed from V and 5 bases from J, the gap between germline ends came to 16 bases. Germline lookup yields CDR1 LGHNA and CDR2 YNFKEQ. CDR3 amino acids: CASSQTGALSHEQYF. The CDR3 DNA reads as TGTGCCAGCAGCCAAACGGGAGCTCTTTCACACGAGCAGTACTTC.

This chain connects TRBV28 to TRBJ2-4; 11 bases agree with TRBD2. This CDR3 is built from 21 residues. V was pared by 0 bases and J by 0 bases, with 13 bases of the junction left unmatched. Germline V gives CDR1 MDHEN, CDR2 SYDVKM. This CDR3 is CASSLWTGTNTSGGAKNIQYF. CDR3 nucleotides: TGTGCCAGCAGTTTATGGACAGGGACAAATACTAGCGGGGGAGCCAAAAACATTCAGTACTTC.

The J gene is TRBJ1-1, the V gene TRBV28; TRBD1 aligns across 8 bases. This CDR3 is 13 amino acids long. Trimming removed 4 bases from V and 5 bases from J; junction bases left unmatched: 3. The germline gives CDR1 MDHEN, CDR2 SYDVKM. This CDR3 is CASSYRGITEAFF. The CDR3 DNA reads TGTGCCAGCAGTTACAGGGGGATAACTGAAGCTTTCTTT. The full variable domain, completed using reference TRBV28 and TRBJ1-1, is DVKVTQSSRYLVKRTGEKVFLECVQDMDHENMFWYRQDPGLGLRLIYFSYDVKMKEKGDIPEGYSVSREKKERFSLILESASTNQTSMYLCASSYRGITEAFFGQGTRLTVV.

In DNA, the CDR3 is TGTGCCAGCAGCCCAGAGGGCGGGGAGCTGTTTTTT. Translation: CASSPEGGELFF. This chain uses TRBV7-9 with TRBJ2-2, with D possibly being TRBD2 (5 bases). CDR3 length equals 12 residues. Trimming removed 5 bases from V and 7 bases from J, with 8 bases in between. From germline, CDR1 is SEHNR and CDR2 FQNEAQ (reference sequence). Based on the CDR3 plus reference TRBV7-9 and TRBJ2-2, the full variable domain is DTGVSQNPRHKITKRGQNVTFRCDPISEHNRLYWYRQTLGQGPEFLTYFQNEAQLEKSRLLSDRFSAERPKGSFSTLEIQRTEQGDSAMYLCASSPEGGELFFGEGSRLTVL.

V is TRBV7-9 and J is TRBJ2-7; D may be TRBD2 (7 bases). The CDR3 totals 13 residues. Per the germline V gene, CDR1 is SEHNR and CDR2 is FQNEAQ (reference sequence). The V gene lost 2 bases and the J gene lost 6 bases, with 11 bases spanning the gap. CDR3 sequence: CASSLHGGREQYF. The CDR3 DNA reads TGTGCCAGCAGCTTACACGGGGGGCGCGAGCAGTACTTC.

The chain couples TRBV30 to TRBJ2-1; a weak D match, TRBD2 (7 bases). Deletions cut 4 bases from V and 9 bases from J, with 16 bases between. The germline CDR1 and CDR2 sequences are GTSNPN and SVGIG (reference sequence). The CDR3 spans 13 residues. The CDR3 region is CAWKGGGAGEQFF. CDR3 nucleotide sequence: TGTGCCTGGAAAGGTGGGGGGGCGGGTGAGCAGTTCTTC. The full variable domain, in which reference TRBV30 and TRBJ2-1 provide the parts outside the CDR3, is SQTIHQWPATLVQPVGSPLSLECTVEGTSNPNLYWYRQAAGRGLQLLFYSVGIGQISSEVPQNLSASRPQDRQFILSSKKLLLSDSGFYLCAWKGGGAGEQFFGPGTRLTVL.